The T cell receptor beta chain under discussion was sequenced for a study of brain metastases from non-small cell lung cancer. Study-level results: Brain metastases had lower T-cell infiltration than primary tumors. Expanded T-cell clones appeared in approximately 60% of brain metastases over primaries. TCR repertoires overlapped largely between brain metastases and matched primaries.

The method was immunoSEQ multiplex PCR; TCRdb's version includes in-frame clones alone and lacks a portion of them. The table lists some 2,000 clones, approximately 88% of them singletons. A word on this clone: Its antigen is as yet unknown.

The sequence came from a donor over 35 with non-small cell lung cancer. Sequenced input: primary lung tumor tissue.

This CDR3 is CASSRPAGPSNEQFF. As DNA, the CDR3 is TGTGCCAGCAGCCGACCGGCAGGGCCCTCCAATGAGCAGTTCTTC. The gene calls are TRBV6-5 and TRBJ2-1, with a tentative D call TRBD1 (5 bases). Trimming removed 6 bases at V and 6 bases at J, with 18 bases between. CDR3 size: 15 residues. CDR1 is MNHEY and CDR2 is SVGAGI in the germline V gene.